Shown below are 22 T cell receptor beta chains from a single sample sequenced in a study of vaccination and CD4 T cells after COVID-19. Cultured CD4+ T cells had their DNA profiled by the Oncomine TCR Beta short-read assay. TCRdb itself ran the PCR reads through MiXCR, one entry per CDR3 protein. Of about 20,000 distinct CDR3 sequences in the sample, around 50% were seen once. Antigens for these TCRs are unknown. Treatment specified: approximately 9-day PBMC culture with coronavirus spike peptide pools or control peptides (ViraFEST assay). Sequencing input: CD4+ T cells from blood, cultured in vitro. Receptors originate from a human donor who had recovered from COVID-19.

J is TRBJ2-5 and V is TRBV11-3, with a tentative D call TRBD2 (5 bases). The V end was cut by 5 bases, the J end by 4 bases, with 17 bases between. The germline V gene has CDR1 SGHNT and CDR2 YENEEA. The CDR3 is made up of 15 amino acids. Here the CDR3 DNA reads TGTGCCAGCAGCCCATCTTCGGGGTCGGGAGAGACCCAGTACTTC. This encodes CASSPSSGSGETQYF.

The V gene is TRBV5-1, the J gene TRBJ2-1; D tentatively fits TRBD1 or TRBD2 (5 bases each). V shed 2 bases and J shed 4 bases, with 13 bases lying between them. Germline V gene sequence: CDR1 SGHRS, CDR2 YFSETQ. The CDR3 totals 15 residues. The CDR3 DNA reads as TGCGCCAGCAGCTTAAACGGGGCAGGTTACAATGAGCAGTTCTTC. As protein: CASSLNGAGYNEQFF.

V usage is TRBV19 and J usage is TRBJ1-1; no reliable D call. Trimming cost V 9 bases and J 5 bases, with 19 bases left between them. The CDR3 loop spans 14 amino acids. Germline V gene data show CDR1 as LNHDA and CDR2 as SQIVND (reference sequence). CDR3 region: CASRQAAGRTEAFF. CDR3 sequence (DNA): TGTGCCAGCCGTCAAGCGGCAGGTCGTACTGAAGCTTTCTTT.

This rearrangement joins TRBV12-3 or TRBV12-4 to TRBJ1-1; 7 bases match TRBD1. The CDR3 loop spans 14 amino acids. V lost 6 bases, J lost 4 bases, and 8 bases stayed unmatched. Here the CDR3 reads CASRLSGGGTEAFF. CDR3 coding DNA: TGTGCCAGCAGACTCTCAGGGGGAGGCACTGAAGCTTTCTTT.

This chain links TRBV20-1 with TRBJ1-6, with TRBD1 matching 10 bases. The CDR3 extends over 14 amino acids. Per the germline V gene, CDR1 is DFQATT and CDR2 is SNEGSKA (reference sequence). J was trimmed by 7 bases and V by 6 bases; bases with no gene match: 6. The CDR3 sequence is CSAKTGGANSPLHF. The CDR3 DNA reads TGCAGTGCCAAGACAGGGGGCGCGAATTCACCCCTCCACTTT.

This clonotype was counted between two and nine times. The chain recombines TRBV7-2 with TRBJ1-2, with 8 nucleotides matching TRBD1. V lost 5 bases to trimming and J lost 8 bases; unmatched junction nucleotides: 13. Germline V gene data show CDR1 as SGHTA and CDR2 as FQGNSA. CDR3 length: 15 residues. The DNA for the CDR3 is TGTGCCAGCAGCCGCCTCGGACAGGGACTCGGGGGCTACACCTTC. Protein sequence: CASSRLGQGLGGYTF.

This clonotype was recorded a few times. The CDR3 here is CSARDRLAGTLEQYF. CDR3 nucleotides: TGCAGTGCTAGAGATCGACTAGCGGGGACCCTCGAGCAGTACTTC. The rearrangement links TRBV20-1 to TRBJ2-7; 11 bases agree with TRBD2. This CDR3 contains 15 residues. The trim removed 0 bases at V and 6 bases at J, leaving 7 bases unmatched. Germline CDR1 and CDR2: DFQATT and SNEGSKA (reference sequence).

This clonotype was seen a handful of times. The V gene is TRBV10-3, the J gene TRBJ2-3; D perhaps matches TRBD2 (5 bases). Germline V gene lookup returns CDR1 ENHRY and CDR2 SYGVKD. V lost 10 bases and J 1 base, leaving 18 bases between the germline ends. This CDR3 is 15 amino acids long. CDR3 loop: CATRTGLEGTDTQYF. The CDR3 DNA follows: TGTGCCACCAGGACGGGATTAGAGGGCACAGATACGCAGTATTTT.

Written as DNA, the CDR3 is TGTGCCAGCAGCTTAGTTTCAGGGCAAGAGACCCAGTACTTC. It codes for CASSLVSGQETQYF. The J gene is TRBJ2-5, the V gene TRBV7-6; D is perhaps TRBD1 (5 bases). Deletions cut 1 base from V and 2 bases from J, with 8 bases between. The CDR3 extends over 14 amino acids. The germline CDR1 and CDR2 sequences are SGHVS and FNYEAQ.

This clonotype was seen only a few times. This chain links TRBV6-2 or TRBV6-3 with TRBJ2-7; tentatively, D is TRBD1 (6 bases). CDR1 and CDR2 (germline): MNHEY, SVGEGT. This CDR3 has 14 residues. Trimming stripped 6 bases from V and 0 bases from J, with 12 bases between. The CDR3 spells CASRHRDTSYEQYF. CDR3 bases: TGTGCCAGCAGACACCGGGACACCTCCTACGAGCAGTACTTC.

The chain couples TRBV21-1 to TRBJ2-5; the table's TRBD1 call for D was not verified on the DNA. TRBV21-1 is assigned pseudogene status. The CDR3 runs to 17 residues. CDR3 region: CASTAGEDTNSQETQYF. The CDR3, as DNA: TGTGCCAGCACTGCGGGCGAGGACACCAACTCACAAGAGACCCAGTACTTC.

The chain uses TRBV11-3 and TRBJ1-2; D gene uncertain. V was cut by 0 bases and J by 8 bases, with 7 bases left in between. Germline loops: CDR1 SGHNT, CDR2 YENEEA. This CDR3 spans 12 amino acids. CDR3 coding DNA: TGTGCCAGCAGCTTAGAGGGGAGGGGCTACACCTTC. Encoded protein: CASSLEGRGYTF.

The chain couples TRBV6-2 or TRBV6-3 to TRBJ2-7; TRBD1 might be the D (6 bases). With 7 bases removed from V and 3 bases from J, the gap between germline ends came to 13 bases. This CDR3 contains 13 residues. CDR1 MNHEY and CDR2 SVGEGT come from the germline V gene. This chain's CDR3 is CASNRDTVYEQYF. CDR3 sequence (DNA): TGTGCCAGCAACCGGGACACAGTCTACGAGCAGTACTTC.

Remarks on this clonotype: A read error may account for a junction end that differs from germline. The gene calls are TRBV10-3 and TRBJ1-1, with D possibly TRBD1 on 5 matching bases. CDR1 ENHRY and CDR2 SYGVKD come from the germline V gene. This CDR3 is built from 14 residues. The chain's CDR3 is CATSLVGRDTEAFF. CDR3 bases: TGTGCCACCAGTCTGGTGGGCAGGGACACTGAAGCTTTCTTT.

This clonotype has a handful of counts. As DNA, the CDR3 is TGTGCCAGTAGTATCGGGAGCGGGGGGACCGGGGAGCTGTTTTTT. Amino acids: CASSIGSGGTGELFF. The V gene is TRBV19, the J gene TRBJ2-2; 9 bases are a match to TRBD2. The CDR3 is 15 residues long. The V gene's germline CDR1 is LNHDA and CDR2 SQIVND (reference sequence). J was trimmed by 5 bases and V by 3 bases; bases with no gene match: 4.

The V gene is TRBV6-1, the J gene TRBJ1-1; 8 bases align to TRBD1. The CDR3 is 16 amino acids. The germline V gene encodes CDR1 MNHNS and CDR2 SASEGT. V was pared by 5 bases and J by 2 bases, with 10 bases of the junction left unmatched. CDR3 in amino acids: CASSHVIGQGNTEAFF. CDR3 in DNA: TGTGCCAGCAGTCACGTAATTGGACAGGGAAACACTGAAGCTTTCTTT.

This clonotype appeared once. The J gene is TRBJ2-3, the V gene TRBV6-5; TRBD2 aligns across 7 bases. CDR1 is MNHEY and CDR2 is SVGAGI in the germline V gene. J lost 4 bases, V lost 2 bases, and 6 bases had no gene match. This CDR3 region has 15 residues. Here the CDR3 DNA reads TGTGCCAGCAGTTACGTGGCGGGAGCCTCAGATACGCAGTATTTT. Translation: CASSYVAGASDTQYF.

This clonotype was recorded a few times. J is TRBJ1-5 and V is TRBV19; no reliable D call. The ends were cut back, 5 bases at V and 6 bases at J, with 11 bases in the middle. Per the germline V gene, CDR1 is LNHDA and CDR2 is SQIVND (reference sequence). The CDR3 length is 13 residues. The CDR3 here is CASSPSKVQPQHF. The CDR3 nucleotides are TGTGCCAGTAGTCCCAGTAAGGTTCAGCCCCAGCATTTT.

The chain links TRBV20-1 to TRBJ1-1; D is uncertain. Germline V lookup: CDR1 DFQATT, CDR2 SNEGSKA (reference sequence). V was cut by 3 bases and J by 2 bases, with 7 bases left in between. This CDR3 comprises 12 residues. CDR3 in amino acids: CSASEGNTEAFF. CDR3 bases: TGCAGTGCTAGTGAGGGAAACACTGAAGCTTTCTTT.

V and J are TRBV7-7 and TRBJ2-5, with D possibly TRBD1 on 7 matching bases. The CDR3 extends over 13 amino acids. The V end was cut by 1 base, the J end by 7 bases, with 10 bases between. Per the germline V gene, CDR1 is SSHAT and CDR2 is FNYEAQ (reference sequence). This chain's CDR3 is CASSLVQGGTQYF. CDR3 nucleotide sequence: TGTGCCAGCAGCTTAGTTCAGGGGGGGACCCAGTACTTC.

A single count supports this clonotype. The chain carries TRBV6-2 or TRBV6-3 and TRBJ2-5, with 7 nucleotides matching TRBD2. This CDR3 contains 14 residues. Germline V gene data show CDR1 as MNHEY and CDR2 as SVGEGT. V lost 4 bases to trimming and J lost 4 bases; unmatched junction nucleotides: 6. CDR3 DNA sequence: TGTGCCAGCAGTTCCGGGACTACAATAGAGACCCAGTACTTC. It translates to CASSSGTTIETQYF.

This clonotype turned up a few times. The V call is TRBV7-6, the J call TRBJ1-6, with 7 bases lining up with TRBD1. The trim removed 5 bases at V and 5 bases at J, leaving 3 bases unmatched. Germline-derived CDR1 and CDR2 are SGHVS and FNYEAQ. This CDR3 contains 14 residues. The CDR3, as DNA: TGTGCCAGCAGCCCCGGGACAGATAATTCACCCCTCCACTTT. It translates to CASSPGTDNSPLHF.